This record concerns one TCR beta chain sequence. The antigen it recognizes is unknown. No much larger clone is present one base from it, and per-base qualities are unavailable. After approximately eleven days of culture, CD4+ T cells were isolated with the EasySep CD4+ T cell isolation kit. Participants received two doses of either the BNT162b2 or the mRNA-1273 mRNA SARS-CoV-2 vaccine. Healthy vaccine recipients had no prior SARS-CoV-2 infection, confirmed by negative nucleocapsid antibodies before and after vaccination. Half of the culture medium was replaced with fresh IL-2-containing medium on days 3 and 7. Each peptide stimulation condition was cultured in triplicate wells unless otherwise noted. Using Ficoll-Paque Plus gradient centrifugation, PBMC were separated from whole blood and then either used fresh or cryopreserved at -140C. The QIAamp micro DNA kit was used to extract genomic DNA from the cultured CD4+ T cells.

V gives up 2 bases and J gives up 3 bases, and the segment between their germline ends measures 14 bases. From cysteine to valine, the CDR3 is 15 amino acids long. Kept here is only the CDR3 DNA, which spans 45 bases and is read in frame from base 1. The germline V gene encodes CDR1 SGHAT and CDR2 FQNNGV. The library relied on the immunoSEQ multiplex PCR assay. DNA from the CD4+ T cells that had been cultured and isolated underwent TCR beta CDR3 sequencing. The authors' analysis ran thus. Non-productive TCR sequences were discarded, and reads were trimmed to the CDR3 region, with only CDR3s of 7 or more amino acids retained. The MANAFEST web app was used to identify antigen-specific clonotypes by comparing expansion in peptide wells with expansion in reference cultures. For clones to be considered positive, expansion at FDR<0.05 versus reference and all other wells, an odds ratio above 5, and a frequency above 0.1% in two replicate wells were required. Clonotypes significantly expanded in SARS-CoV-2 spike wells and in at least one common cold coronavirus spike condition were defined as cross-reactive. CDR3 similarity was assessed by Levenshtein distance with the stringdist R package, and unrooted trees were built with ape in R 3.6.1. What TCRdb holds here is the immuneACCESS table cut down to in-frame rearrangements. Part of the clones is not present; checked against another copy, under half of the missing clones reflect an unresolved V gene, and the others are unexplained. V and J calls and clone size are as listed in that table; D and trimming were resolved from the DNA. In this sample the table shows about 66,000 clones, more than 60% of which occur a single time. Approximately 2.4% of the sample is taken by the ten largest.

The sample is drawn from a study of vaccination effects on CD4 cells after COVID-19 (dated by TCRdb to 2022 to 2024). Background on the whole study: To identify antigen-specific CD4+ T cell clonotypes by their expansion, the ViraFEST assay first stimulated PBMC with viral peptide pools and then applied TCR sequencing. Cultures from other donors in the study were sequenced using the Oncomine TCR Beta short-read assay on an Illumina iSeq 100. SARS-CoV-2 spike-specific CD4+ TCR repertoires from before and after mRNA vaccination were compared in COVID-19 convalescent patients and in infection-naive vaccine recipients. A total of ten to eleven COVID-19 convalescent patients and 4 SARS-CoV-2-naive healthy vaccine recipients were included in the full study. A few million PBMC per well were cultured with about 9.6 ug/ml peptides in IMDM containing around 5% human AB serum, about 9.6 IU/ml IL-2 and gentamicin. Across the study, the median time from the second dose to post-vaccine sampling was 72 days (range 14 to 241).

Summary of the overall study and its limitations: Among healthy vaccine recipients, nearly all vaccine-induced clones were SARS-CoV-2 mono-reactive, and just 1 of 255 was cross-reactive with common cold coronaviruses. Both infection-induced and vaccine-induced clones contracted markedly at late post-vaccination timepoints, which is consistent with waning T cell responses. Limitations of the study were the small number of convalescent patients and the absence of early post-infection timepoints.

The source is a human donor who received a COVID-19 vaccine. Here the sequenced sample was CD4+ T cells from PBMCs cultured without peptide, taken after COVID-19 vaccination. The V gene is TRBV11-2 and the J gene is TRBJ2-7, with the D call perhaps TRBD1 or TRBD2, each one matching 5 bases. The CDR3 sequence is CASSLNTGGFYEQYV. In nucleotides, the sequence is TGTGCCAGCAGCTTAAACACAGGAGGCTTCTACGAGCAGTACGTC.